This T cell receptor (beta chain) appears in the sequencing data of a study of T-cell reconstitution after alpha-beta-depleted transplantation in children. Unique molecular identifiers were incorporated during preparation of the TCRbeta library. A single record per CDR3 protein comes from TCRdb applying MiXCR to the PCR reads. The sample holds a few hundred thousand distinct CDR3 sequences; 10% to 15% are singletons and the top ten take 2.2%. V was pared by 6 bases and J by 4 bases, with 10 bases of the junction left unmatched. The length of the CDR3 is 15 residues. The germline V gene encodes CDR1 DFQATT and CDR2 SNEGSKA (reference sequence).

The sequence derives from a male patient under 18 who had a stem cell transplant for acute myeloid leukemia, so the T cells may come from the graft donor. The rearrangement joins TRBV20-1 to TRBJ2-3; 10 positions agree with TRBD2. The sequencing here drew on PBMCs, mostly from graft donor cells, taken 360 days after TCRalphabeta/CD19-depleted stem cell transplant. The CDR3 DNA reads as TGCAGTGCCTCATTAGCGGGAGGTTGGTCAGATACGCAGTATTTT. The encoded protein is CSASLAGGWSDTQYF.